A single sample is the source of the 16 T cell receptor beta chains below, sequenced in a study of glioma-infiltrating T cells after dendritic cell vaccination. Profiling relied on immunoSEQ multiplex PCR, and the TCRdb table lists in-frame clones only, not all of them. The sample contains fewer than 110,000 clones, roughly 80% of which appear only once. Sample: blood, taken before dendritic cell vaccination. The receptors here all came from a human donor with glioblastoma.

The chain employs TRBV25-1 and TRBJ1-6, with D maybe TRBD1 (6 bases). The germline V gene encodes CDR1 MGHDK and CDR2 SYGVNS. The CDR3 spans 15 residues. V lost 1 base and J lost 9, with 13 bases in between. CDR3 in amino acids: CASSESGQLGSPLHF. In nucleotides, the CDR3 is TGTGCCAGCAGTGAATCCGGACAGTTGGGTTCACCCCTCCACTTT.

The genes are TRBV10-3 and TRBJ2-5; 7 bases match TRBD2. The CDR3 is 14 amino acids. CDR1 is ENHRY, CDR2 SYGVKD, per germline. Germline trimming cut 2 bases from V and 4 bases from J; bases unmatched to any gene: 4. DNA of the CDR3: TGTGCCATCAGTGAGCGCGGGGAGGGAGAGACCCAGTACTTC. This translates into CAISERGEGETQYF.

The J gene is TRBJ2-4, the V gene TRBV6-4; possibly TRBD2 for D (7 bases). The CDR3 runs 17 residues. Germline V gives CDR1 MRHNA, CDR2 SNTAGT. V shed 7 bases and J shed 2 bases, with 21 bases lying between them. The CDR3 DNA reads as TGTGCCAGCACTGCTAGGGGGGGGACCGAGCCCAAAAACATTCAGTACTTC. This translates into CASTARGGTEPKNIQYF.

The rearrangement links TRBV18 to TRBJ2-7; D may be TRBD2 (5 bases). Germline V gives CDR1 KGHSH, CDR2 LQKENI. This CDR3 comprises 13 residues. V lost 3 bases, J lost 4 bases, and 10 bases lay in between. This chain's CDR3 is CASSPRVEYEQYF. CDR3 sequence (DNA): TGTGCCAGCTCACCGAGGGTCGAGTACGAGCAGTACTTC.

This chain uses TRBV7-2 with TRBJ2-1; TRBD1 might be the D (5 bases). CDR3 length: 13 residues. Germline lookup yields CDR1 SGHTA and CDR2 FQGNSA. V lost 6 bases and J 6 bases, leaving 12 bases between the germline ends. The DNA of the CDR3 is TGTGCCAGCAGAAAACAGGTAGGCAATGAGCAGTTCTTC. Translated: CASRKQVGNEQFF.

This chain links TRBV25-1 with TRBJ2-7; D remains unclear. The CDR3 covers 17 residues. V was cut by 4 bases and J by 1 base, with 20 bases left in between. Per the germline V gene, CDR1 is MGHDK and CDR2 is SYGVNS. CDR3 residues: CASSGLYPPVNSYEQYF. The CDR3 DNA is TGTGCCAGCAGTGGCCTCTACCCCCCGGTGAATTCCTACGAGCAGTACTTC.

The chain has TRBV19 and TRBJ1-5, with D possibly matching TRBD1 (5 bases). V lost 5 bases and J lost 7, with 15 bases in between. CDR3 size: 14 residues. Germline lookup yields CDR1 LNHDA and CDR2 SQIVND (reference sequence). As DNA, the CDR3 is TGTGCCAGTAGTCCCCGGGGAGGGGAACAGCCCCAGCATTTT. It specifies CASSPRGGEQPQHF.

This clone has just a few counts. The CDR3, as DNA: TGCGCCAGCAGCTTGCAGGGCCCCTCCTACAATGAGCAGTTCTTC. It codes for CASSLQGPSYNEQFF. The V gene is TRBV5-1, the J gene TRBJ2-1; possible D gene TRBD1, 5 bases. CDR1 is SGHRS and CDR2 is YFSETQ in the germline V gene. Trimming removed 1 base at V and 0 bases at J, with 8 bases between. The CDR3 extends over 15 amino acids.

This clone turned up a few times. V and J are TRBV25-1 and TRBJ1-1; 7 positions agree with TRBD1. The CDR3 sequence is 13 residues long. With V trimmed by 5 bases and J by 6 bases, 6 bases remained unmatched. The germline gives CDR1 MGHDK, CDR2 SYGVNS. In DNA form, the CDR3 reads TGTGCCAGCAGTCAGGGGGAGGTTGCTGAAGCTTTCTTT. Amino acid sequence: CASSQGEVAEAFF.

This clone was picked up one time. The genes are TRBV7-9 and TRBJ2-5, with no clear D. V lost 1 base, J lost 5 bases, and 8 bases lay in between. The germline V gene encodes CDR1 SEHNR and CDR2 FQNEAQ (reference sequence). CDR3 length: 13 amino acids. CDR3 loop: CASSLGAMETQYF. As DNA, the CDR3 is TGTGCCAGCAGCTTAGGGGCGATGGAGACCCAGTACTTC.

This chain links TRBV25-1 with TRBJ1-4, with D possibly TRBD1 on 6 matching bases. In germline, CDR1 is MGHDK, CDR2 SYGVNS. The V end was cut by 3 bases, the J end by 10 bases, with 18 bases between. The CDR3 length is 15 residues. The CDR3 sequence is CASSDTTGSRGKLFF. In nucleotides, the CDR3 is TGTGCCAGCAGTGATACAACAGGGAGTCGAGGAAAACTGTTTTTT.

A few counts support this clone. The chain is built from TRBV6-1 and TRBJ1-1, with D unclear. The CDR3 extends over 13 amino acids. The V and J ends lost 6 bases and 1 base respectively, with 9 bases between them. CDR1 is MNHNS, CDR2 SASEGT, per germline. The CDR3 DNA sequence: TGTGCCAGCAGGAGGTCCCCGAACACTGAAGCTTTCTTT. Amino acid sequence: CASRRSPNTEAFF.

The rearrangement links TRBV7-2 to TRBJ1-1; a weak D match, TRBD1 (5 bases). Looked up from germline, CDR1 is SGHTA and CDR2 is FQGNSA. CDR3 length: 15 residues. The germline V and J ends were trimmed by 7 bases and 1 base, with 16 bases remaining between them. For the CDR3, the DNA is TGTGCCAGCACCCTTATGGACAACCGGAACACTGAAGCTTTCTTT. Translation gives CASTLMDNRNTEAFF.

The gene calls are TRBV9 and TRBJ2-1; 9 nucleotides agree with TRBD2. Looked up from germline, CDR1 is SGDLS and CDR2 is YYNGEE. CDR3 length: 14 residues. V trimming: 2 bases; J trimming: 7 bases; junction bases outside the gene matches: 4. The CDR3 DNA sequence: TGTGCCAGCAGCGTTCGCGGGGGGGAGAATGAGCAGTTCTTC. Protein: CASSVRGGENEQFF.

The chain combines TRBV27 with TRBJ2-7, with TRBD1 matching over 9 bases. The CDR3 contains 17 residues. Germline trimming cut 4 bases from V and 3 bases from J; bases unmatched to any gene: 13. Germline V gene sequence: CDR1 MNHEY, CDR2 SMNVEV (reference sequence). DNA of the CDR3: TGTGCCAGCAGTTCCCTCCCGGGACAGGGTCGTTACTACGAGCAGTACTTC. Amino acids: CASSSLPGQGRYYEQYF.

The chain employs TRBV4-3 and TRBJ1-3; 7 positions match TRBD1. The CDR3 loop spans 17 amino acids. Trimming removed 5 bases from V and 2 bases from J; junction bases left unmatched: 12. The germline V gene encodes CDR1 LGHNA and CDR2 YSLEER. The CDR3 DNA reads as TGCGCCAGCAGCAGGGAAGGTGGCAGGGGGGCTGGAAACACCATATATTTT. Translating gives CASSREGGRGAGNTIYF.